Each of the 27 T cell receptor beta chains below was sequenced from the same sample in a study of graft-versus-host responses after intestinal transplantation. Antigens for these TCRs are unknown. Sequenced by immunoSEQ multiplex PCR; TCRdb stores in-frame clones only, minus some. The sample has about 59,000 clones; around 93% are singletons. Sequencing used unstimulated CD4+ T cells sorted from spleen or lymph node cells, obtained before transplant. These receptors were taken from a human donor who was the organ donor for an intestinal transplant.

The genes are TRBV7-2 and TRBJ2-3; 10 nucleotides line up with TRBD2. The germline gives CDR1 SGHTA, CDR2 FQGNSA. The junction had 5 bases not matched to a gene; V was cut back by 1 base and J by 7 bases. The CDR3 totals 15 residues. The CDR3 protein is CASSLVSSGGNTQYF. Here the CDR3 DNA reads TGTGCCAGCAGCTTAGTGTCTAGCGGGGGTAATACGCAGTATTTT.

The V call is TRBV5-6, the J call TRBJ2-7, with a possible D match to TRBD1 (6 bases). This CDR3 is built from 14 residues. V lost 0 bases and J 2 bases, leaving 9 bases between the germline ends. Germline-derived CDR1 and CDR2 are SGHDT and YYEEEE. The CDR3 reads CASSLEGQTYEQYF. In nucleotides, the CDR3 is TGTGCCAGCAGCTTGGAAGGACAGACCTACGAGCAGTACTTC.

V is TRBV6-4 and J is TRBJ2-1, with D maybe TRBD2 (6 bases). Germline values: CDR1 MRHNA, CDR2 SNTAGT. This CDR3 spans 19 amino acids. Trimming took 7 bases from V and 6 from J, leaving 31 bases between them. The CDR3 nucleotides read TGTGCCAGCACTATGCCCGGGACTGGTGTACCGGGGCAGTGCAATGAGCAGTTCTTC. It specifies CASTMPGTGVPGQCNEQFF.

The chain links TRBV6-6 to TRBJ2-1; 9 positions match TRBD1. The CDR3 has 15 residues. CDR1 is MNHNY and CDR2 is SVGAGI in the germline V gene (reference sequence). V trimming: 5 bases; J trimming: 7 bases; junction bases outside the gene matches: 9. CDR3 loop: CASSRRQGGGNEQFF. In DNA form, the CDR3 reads TGTGCCAGCAGTCGAAGACAGGGGGGAGGGAATGAGCAGTTCTTC.

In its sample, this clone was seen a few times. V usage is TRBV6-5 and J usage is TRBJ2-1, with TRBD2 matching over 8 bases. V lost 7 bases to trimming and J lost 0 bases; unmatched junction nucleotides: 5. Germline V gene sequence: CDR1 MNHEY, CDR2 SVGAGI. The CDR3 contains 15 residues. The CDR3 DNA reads TGTGCCAGCATGGGAGCGGGGGCCTCCTACAATGAGCAGTTCTTC. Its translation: CASMGAGASYNEQFF.

CDR3 nucleotide sequence: TGCGCCAGCAGCCTTGAGGCGGGTAGCAATCAGCCCCAGCATTTT. This codes for CASSLEAGSNQPQHF. The V and J genes are TRBV4-1 and TRBJ1-5; no firm D call. V was pared by 4 bases and J by 0 bases, with 10 bases between. The CDR3 totals 15 residues. Germline lookup yields CDR1 MGHRA and CDR2 YSYEKL.

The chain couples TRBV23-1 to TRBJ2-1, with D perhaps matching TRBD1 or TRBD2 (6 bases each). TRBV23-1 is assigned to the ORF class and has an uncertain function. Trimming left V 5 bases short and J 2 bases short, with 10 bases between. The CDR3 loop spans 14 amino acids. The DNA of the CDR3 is TGCGCCAGCAGTAGTGGGGGGCCCTACAATGAGCAGTTCTTC. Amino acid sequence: CASSSGGPYNEQFF.

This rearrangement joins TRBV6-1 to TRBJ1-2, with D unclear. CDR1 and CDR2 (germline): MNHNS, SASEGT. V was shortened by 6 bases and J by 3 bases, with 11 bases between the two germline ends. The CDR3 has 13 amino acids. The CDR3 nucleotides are TGTGCCAGCAGAGGACCCTCCTACTATGGCTACACCTTC. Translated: CASRGPSYYGYTF.

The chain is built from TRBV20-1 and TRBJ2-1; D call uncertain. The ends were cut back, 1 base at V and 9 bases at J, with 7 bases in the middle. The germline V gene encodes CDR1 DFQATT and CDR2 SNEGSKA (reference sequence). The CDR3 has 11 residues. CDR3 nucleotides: TGCAGTGCTAGAGGAGTGGGTGAGCAGTTCTTC. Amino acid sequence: CSARGVGEQFF.

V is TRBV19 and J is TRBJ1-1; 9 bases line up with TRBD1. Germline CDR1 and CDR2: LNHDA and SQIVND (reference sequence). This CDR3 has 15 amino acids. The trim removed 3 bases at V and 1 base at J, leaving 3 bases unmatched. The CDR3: CASSIQDRGNTEAFF. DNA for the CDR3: TGTGCCAGTAGTATCCAGGACAGGGGGAACACTGAAGCTTTCTTT.

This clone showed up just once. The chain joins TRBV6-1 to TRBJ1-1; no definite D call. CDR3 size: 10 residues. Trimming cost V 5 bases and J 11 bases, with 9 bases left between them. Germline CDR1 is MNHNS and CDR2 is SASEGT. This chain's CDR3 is CASSYKDAFF. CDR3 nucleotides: TGTGCCAGCAGTTATAAGGATGCTTTCTTT.

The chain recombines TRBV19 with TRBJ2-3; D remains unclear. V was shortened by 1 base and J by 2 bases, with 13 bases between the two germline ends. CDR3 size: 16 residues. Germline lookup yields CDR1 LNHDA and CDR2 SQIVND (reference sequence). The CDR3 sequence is CASSIGRIPLTDTQYF. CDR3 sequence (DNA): TGTGCCAGTAGTATAGGGCGGATCCCGCTCACAGATACGCAGTATTTT.

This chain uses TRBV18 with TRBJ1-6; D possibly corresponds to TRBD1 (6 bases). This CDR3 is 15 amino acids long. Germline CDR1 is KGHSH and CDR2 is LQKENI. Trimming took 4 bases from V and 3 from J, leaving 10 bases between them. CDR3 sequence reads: CASSLKDSYNSPLHF. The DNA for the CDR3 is TGTGCCAGCTCACTAAAGGACAGCTATAATTCACCCCTCCACTTT.

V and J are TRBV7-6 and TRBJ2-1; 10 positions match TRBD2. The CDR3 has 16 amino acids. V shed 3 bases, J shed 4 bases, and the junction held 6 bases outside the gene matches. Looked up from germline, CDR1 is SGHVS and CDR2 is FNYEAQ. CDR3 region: CASSFLSSGGYNEQFF. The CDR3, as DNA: TGTGCCAGCAGCTTCCTATCTAGCGGGGGTTACAATGAGCAGTTCTTC.

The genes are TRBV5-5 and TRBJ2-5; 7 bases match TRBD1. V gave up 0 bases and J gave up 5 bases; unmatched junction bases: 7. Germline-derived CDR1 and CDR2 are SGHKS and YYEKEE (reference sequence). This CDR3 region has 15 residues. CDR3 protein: CASSLGRGLLETQYF. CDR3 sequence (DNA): TGTGCCAGCAGCTTGGGCAGGGGGTTATTGGAGACCCAGTACTTC.

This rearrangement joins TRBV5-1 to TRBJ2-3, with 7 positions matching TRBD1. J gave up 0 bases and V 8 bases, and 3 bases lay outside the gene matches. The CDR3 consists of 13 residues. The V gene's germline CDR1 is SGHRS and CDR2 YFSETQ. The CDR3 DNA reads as TGCGCCAGTTCGACAGGGAGCACAGATACGCAGTATTTT. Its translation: CASSTGSTDTQYF.

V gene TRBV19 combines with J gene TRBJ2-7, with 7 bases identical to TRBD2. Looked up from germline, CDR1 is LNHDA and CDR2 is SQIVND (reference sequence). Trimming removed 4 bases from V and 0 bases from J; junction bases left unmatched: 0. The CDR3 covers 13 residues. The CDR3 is CASSTSGSYEQYF. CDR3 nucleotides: TGTGCCAGTAGTACTAGCGGCTCCTACGAGCAGTACTTC.

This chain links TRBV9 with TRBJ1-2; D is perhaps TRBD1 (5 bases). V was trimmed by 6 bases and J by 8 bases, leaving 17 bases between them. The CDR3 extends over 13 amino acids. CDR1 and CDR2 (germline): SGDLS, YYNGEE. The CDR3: CASTPGQGRGYTF. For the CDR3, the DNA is TGTGCCAGCACCCCCGGACAAGGACGAGGCTACACCTTC.

CDR3 region: CASSEASGKYWYEQYF. The CDR3 DNA reads TGTGCCAGCAGTGAAGCTTCAGGGAAATATTGGTACGAGCAGTACTTC. V usage is TRBV6-1 and J usage is TRBJ2-5; a possible D gene is TRBD1 (5 bases). The J call may be incorrect, as the DNA end agrees better with TRBJ2-7. Looked up from germline, CDR1 is MNHNS and CDR2 is SASEGT. The CDR3 is 16 residues long.

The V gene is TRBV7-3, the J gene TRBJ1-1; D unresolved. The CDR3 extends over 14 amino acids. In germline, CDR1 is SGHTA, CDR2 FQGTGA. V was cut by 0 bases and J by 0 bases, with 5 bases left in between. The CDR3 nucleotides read TGTGCCAGCAGCTTAACGGCCTTGAACACTGAAGCTTTCTTT. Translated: CASSLTALNTEAFF. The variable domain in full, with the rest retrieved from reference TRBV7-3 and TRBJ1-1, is GAGVSQTPSNKVTEKGKYVELRCDPISGHTALYWYRQSLGQGPEFLIYFQGTGAADDSGLPNDRFFAVRPEGSVSTLKIQRTERGDSAVYLCASSLTALNTEAFFGQGTRLTVV.

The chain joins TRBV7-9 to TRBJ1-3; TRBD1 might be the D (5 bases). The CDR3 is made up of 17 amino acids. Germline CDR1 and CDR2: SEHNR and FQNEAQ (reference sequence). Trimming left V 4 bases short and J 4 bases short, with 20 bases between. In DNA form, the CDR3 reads TGTGCCAGCAGCTCGCGACAGTTGAATCAGTCGGGAAACACCATATATTTT. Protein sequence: CASSSRQLNQSGNTIYF.

DNA of the CDR3: TGTGCCACCAGCAGGACAGGGGCGGGGAGGAACGAGCAGTACTTC. Translated, it gives CATSRTGAGRNEQYF. The chain carries TRBV15 and TRBJ2-7, with 8 positions matching TRBD1. The CDR3 totals 15 residues. Germline CDR1 and CDR2: LNHNV and YYDKDF (reference sequence). V gave up 3 bases and J gave up 5 bases; unmatched junction bases: 9.

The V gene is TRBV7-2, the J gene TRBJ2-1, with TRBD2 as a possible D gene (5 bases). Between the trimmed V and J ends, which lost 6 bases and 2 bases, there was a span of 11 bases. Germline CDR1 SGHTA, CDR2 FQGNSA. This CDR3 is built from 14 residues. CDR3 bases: TGTGCCAGCAGACCACCGGGGACCTACAATGAGCAGTTCTTC. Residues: CASRPPGTYNEQFF.

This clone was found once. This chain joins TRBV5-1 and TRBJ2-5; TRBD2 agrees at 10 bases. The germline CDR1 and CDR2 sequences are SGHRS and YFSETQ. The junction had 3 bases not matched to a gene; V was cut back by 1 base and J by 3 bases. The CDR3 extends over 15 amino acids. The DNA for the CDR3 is TGCGCCAGCAGCTTGTGCAGCGGGGGGGAAGAGACCCAGTACTTC. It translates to CASSLCSGGEETQYF.

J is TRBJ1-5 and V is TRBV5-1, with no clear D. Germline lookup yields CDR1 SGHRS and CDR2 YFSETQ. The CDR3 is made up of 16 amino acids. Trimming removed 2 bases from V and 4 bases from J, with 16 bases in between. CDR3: CASSFDGLAGNQPQHF. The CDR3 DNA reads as TGCGCCAGCAGCTTCGACGGACTAGCGGGGAATCAGCCCCAGCATTTT.

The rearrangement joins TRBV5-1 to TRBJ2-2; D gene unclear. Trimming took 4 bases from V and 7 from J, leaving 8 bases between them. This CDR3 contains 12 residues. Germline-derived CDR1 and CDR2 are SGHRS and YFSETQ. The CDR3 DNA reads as TGCGCCAGCAGCAAGACGGGCGGGGAGCTGTTTTTT. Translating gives CASSKTGGELFF.

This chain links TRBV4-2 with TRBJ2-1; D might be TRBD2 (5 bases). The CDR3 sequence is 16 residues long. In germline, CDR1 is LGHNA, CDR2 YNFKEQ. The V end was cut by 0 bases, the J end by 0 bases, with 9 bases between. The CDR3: CASSQDRGSSYNEQFF. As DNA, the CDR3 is TGTGCCAGCAGCCAAGATAGAGGGAGCTCCTACAATGAGCAGTTCTTC.